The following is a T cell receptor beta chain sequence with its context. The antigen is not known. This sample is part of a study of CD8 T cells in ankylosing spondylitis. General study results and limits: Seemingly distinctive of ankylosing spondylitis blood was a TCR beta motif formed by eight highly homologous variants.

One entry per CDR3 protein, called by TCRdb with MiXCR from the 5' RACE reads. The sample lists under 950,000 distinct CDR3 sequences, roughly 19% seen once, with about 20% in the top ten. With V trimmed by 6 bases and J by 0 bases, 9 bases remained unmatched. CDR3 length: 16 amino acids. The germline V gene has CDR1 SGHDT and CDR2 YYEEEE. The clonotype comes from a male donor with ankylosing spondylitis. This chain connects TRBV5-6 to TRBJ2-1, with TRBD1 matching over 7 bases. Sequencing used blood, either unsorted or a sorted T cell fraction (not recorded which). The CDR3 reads CASMIPWDSSYNEQFF. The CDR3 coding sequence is TGTGCCAGCATGATACCTTGGGACAGCTCCTACAATGAGCAGTTCTTC. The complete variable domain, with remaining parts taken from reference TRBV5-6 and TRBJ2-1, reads DAGVTQSPTHLIKTRGQQVTLRCSPKSGHDTVSWYQQALGQGPQFIFQYYEEEERQRGNFPDRFSGHQFPNYSSELNVNALLLGDSALYLCASMIPWDSSYNEQFFGPGTRLTVL.